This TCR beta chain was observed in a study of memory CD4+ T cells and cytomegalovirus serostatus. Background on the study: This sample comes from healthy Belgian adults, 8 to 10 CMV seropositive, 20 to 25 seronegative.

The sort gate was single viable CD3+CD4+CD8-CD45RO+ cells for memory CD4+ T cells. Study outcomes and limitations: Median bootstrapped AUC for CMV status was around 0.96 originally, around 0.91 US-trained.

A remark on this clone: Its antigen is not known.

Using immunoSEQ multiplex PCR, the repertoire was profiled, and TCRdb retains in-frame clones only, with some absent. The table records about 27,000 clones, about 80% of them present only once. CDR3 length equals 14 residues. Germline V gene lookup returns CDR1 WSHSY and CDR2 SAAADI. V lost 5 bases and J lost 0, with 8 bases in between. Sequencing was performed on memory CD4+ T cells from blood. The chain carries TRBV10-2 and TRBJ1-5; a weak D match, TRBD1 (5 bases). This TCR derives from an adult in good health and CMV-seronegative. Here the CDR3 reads CASSQGYSNQPQHF. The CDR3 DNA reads TGCGCCAGCAGTCAGGGATATAGCAATCAGCCCCAGCATTTT.